This T cell receptor beta chain was recovered during a study of early T cells in non-severe SARS-CoV-2 infection. Points from the study as a whole: Private and CD4 specificities were missed by VDJdb matching, skewed to anti-spike CD8.

This clonotype was counted ten times or more. Its matching antigen is unknown. The CDR3 has 17 residues. CDR1 and CDR2 (germline): MDHEN, SYDVKM. The junction had 12 bases not matched to a gene; V was cut back by 6 bases and J by 2 bases. Each cDNA molecule carried a unique molecular identifier. TCRdb recomputed calls from the 5' RACE reads with MiXCR, one row per CDR3 protein. Of tens of thousands of distinct CDR3 sequences listed, approximately 5% are singletons. What was sequenced was whole blood. This receptor was taken from an adult who was a healthcare worker with PCR-confirmed SARS-CoV-2 infection or an uninfected control (not recorded which). J is TRBJ2-1 and V is TRBV28; the match to TRBD2 covers 8 bases. The CDR3 region has the DNA TGTGCCAGCAGGCCCCTTTTGGCTAGCGGGCCCTACAATGAGCAGTTCTTC. This encodes CASRPLLASGPYNEQFF.